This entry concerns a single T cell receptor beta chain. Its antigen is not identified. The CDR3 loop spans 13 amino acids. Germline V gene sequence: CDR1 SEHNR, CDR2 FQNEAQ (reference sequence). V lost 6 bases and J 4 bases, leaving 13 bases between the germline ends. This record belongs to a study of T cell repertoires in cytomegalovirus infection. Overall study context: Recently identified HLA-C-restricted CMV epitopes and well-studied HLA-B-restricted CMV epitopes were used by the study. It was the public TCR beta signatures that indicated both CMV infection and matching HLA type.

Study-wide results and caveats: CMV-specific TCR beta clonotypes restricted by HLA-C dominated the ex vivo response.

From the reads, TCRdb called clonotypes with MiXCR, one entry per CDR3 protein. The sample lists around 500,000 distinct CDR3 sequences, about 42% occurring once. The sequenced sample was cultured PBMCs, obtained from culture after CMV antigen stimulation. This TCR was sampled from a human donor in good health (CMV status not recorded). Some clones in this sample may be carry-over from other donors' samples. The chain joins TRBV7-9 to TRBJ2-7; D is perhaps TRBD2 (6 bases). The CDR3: CASSQTRRYEQYF. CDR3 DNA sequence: TGTGCCAGCAGTCAGACTAGGCGATACGAGCAGTACTTC.